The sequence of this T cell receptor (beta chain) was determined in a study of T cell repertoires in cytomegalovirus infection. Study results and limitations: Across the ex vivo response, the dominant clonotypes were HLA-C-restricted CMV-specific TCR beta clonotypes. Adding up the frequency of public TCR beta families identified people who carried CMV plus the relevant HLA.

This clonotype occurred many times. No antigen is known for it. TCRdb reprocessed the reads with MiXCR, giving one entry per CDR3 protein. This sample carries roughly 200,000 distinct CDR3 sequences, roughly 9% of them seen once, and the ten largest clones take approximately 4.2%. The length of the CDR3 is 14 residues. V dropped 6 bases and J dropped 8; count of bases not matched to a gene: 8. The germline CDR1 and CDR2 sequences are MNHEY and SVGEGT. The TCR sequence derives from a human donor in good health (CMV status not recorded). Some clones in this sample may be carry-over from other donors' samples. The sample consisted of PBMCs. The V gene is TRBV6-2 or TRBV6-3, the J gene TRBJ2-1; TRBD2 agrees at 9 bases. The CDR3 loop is CASRLSGRGDEQFF. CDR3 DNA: TGTGCCAGCAGGCTTAGCGGGAGAGGGGATGAGCAGTTCTTC.